This T cell receptor (beta chain) was sequenced during a study of blood T cells in healthy people across ages. The CDR3 loop spans 13 amino acids. The V gene's germline CDR1 is SGHKS and CDR2 YYEKEE (reference sequence). Deletions cut 4 bases from V and 4 bases from J, with 9 bases between. Then a second PCR, running roughly 7 to 11 cycles, was carried out with a sample-barcoded 5' primer and a J-beta primer mix. MiXCR, run by TCRdb on the 5' RACE reads, gives a single entry per CDR3 protein. Found here are 800,000 or so distinct CDR3 sequences, about half of them singletons; the top ten hold around a sixth. This clonotype was detected only a few times.

Sequencing was performed on blood. The chain employs TRBV5-5 and TRBJ2-1; D ambiguous. The receptor comes from an elderly man in good health. The CDR3 protein is CASSPWSYNEQFF. In nucleotides, the CDR3 is TGTGCCAGCAGCCCGTGGTCGTACAATGAGCAGTTCTTC.